The next 5 T cell receptor beta chains were all read from a single sample in a study of human versus mouse CDR3 diversity and MHC coevolution. Method: immunoSEQ multiplex PCR; TCRdb's copy keeps in-frame clones and lacks some. The sample includes about 80,000 clones, 93% of them seen just once. Sequencing was done on a sample of naive CD4+ T cells from blood. The subset: CD45RO-negative CD62L-positive naive CD4 T cells. Source of these receptors: a person between 25 and 69 years old in good health.

The J gene is TRBJ2-3, the V gene TRBV5-6; TRBD2 matches at 8 bases. CDR1 and CDR2 from the germline V gene are SGHDT and YYEEEE. J was trimmed by 4 bases and V by 3 bases; bases with no gene match: 1. This CDR3 is 13 amino acids long. CDR3 loop: CASSSGGADTQYF. In DNA form, the CDR3 reads TGTGCCAGCAGCTCGGGGGGGGCAGATACGCAGTATTTT.

The chain's CDR3 is CASSQNSGNTIYF. The CDR3 bases are TGTGCCAGCAGCCAAAACTCTGGAAACACCATATATTTT. The chain uses TRBV11-3 and TRBJ1-3, with D unclear. Trimming took off 5 bases at V and 0 bases at J, with 5 bases between the two ends. This CDR3 comprises 13 residues. In germline, CDR1 is SGHNT, CDR2 YENEEA.

The CDR3 region is CASSAQKLGGGFF. For the CDR3, the DNA is TGTGCCAGCAGCGCCCAAAAACTGGGGGGGGGTTTCTTT. The V and J genes are TRBV13 and TRBJ1-1, with D possibly TRBD1 on 5 matching bases. Trimming took off 5 bases at V and 13 bases at J, with 20 bases between the two ends. There are 13 residues in the CDR3. CDR1 and CDR2 (germline): PRHDT, FYEKMQ (reference sequence). Based on the CDR3 plus reference TRBV13 and TRBJ1-1, the full variable domain is AAGVIQSPRHLIKEKRETATLKCYPIPRHDTVYWYQQGPGQDPQFLISFYEKMQSDKGSIPDRFSAQQFSDYHSELNMSSLELGDSALYFCASSAQKLGGGFFGQGTRLTVV.

The chain employs TRBV19 and TRBJ1-1; D perhaps matches TRBD1 (5 bases). CDR1 is LNHDA, CDR2 SQIVND, per germline (reference sequence). The CDR3 is 15 residues long. The germline V and J ends were trimmed by 3 bases and 4 bases, with 15 bases remaining between them. The CDR3 sequence: CASSMFQTAGTEAFF. Written as DNA, the CDR3 is TGTGCCAGTAGTATGTTCCAGACAGCCGGCACTGAAGCTTTCTTT.

The V call is TRBV6-6, the J call TRBJ2-3, with 7 nucleotides matching TRBD2. The CDR3 has 14 amino acids. V lost 8 bases to trimming and J lost 0 bases; unmatched junction nucleotides: 5. The germline CDR1 and CDR2 sequences are MNHNY and SVGAGI (reference sequence). The DNA of the CDR3 is TGTGCCAGCGGGAGGGGAACTAGCACAGATACGCAGTATTTT. Translation: CASGRGTSTDTQYF.